These T cell receptor beta chains were read from a single sample in a study of cytomegalovirus exposure and HLA in healthy donors. Clones were read by immunoSEQ multiplex PCR, and TCRdb kept only the in-frame ones, dropping some. The sample has some 150,000 clones, roughly 79% seen once; the top ten hold roughly 4.5%. What was sequenced was PBMCs. Source of these receptors: a woman under 30 in good health and CMV-seropositive. CDR3s include the opening cysteine and the closing phenylalanine or tryptophan. D genes are given only for firm matches. Clone size is given for some rows only: seen once, a few or many times, or a class if the clone is expanded.

v_gene,j_gene,abundance,d_gene,CDR3nt,CDR3aa
TRBV7-2,TRBJ1-2,NA,TRBD1,TGTGCCAGCAGCCCTAGGGGCGCCGGGACAGGGAGCCTCGGGTATGGCTACACCTTC,CASSPRGAGTGSLGYGYTF
TRBV11-2,TRBJ2-3,NA,TRBD1,TGTGCCGGAAAGGGACAGTTAAGCACAGATACGCAGTATTTT,CAGKGQLSTDTQYF
TRBV18,TRBJ2-7,NA,NA,TGTGCCAGCTCCCTCACAGGGAACTCCTACGAGCAGTACTTC,CASSLTGNSYEQYF
TRBV28,TRBJ2-6,NA,NA,TGTGCCAGCAGTCTCGTGTCTGGGGCCAACGTCCTGACTTTC,CASSLVSGANVLTF
TRBV11-2,TRBJ2-7,NA,NA,TGTGCCAGCCGCCCGGAGAGGGTCTACGAGCAGTACTTC,CASRPERVYEQYF
TRBV15,TRBJ1-6,NA,NA,TGTGCCACCAGCAGAGATTCGGTCGTATATAATTCACCCCTCCACTTT,CATSRDSVVYNSPLHF
TRBV7-9,TRBJ2-7,once,TRBD1,TGTGCCAGCAGCGCCAGACAGGGCTACGAGCAGTACTTC,CASSARQGYEQYF
TRBV6-6,TRBJ1-1,NA,NA,TGTGCCAGCAGTCTCGGGCGGGGTGAAGCTTTCTTT,CASSLGRGEAFF
TRBV30,TRBJ1-3,few,NA,TGTGCCTGGAGTGTATGCCGGTACTTACTAACTGGAAACACCATATATTTT,CAWSVCRYLLTGNTIYF
TRBV6-1,TRBJ1-4,NA,NA,TGTGCCAGCAGTCGGGACTTACTAGATGAAAAACTGTTTTTT,CASSRDLLDEKLFF
TRBV27,TRBJ2-7,NA,TRBD1,TGTGCCAGCAGGGCTGTTGGCAGGGGGTACGAGCAGTACTTC,CASRAVGRGYEQYF
TRBV7-8,TRBJ1-2,NA,NA,TGTGCCAGCAGCTTAGACCCCGGTGGCTACACCTTC,CASSLDPGGYTF
TRBV6-5,TRBJ2-7,NA,TRBD2,TGTGCCAGCAGCCTACTAGCGGGAGAGCAGTACTTC,CASSLLAGEQYF
TRBV6-1,TRBJ2-5,NA,TRBD2,TGTGCCAGCACCCTTAGCGGGGCTGACGAGACCCAGTACTTC,CASTLSGADETQYF
TRBV19,TRBJ1-5,NA,NA,TGTGCCAGTAGTATAGCGCGCTTGGGCAATCAGCCCCAGCATTTT,CASSIARLGNQPQHF
TRBV6-4,TRBJ2-1,NA,TRBD2,TGTGCCAGCAGTTCCCTAGCGGGTGACTACAATGAGCAGTTCTTC,CASSSLAGDYNEQFF
TRBV18,TRBJ2-5,few,NA,TGTGCCAGCTCACCCCCCGGCGGGCTAGATGAGACCCAGTACTTC,CASSPPGGLDETQYF
TRBV7-2,TRBJ2-1,NA,NA,TGTGCCAGCAGCCCCGCGACTGGGAGTTACAATGAGCAGTTCTTC,CASSPATGSYNEQFF
TRBV10-3,TRBJ2-7,NA,NA,TGTGCCATCAGTGACCTAGGTCTGAGCTCCTACGAGCAGTACTTC,CAISDLGLSSYEQYF
TRBV4-1,TRBJ2-3,NA,NA,TGCGCCAGCAGCCAAGATGGGAGAGGCTCAGATACGCAGTATTTT,CASSQDGRGSDTQYF
TRBV6-1,TRBJ2-3,NA,TRBD2,TGTGCCAGCAGTGCTTCCACCCCAGCTAGCGGCTCTAGCACAGATACGCAGTATTTT,CASSASTPASGSSTDTQYF
TRBV6-5,TRBJ1-2,NA,NA,TGTGCCAGCAGTCCTTCCAACTTCTTAAACTATGGCTACACCTTC,CASSPSNFLNYGYTF
TRBV9,TRBJ1-2,NA,TRBD1,TGTGCCAGCAGCGTAGCCCCACTCCCGGGACAGGCCAACTATGGCTACACCTTC,CASSVAPLPGQANYGYTF
TRBV2,TRBJ2-7,NA,NA,TGTGCCAGCAGACGCCAGGGGAACAACGAGCAGTACTTC,CASRRQGNNEQYF
TRBV5-1,TRBJ1-2,NA,NA,TGCGCCAGCAGCTTGGAGGGAGGGGAGCACTATGGCTACACCTTC,CASSLEGGEHYGYTF
TRBV6-5,TRBJ2-2,NA,NA,TGTGCCAGCAGTTACGGCAGGACGAACACCGGGGAGCTGTTTTTT,CASSYGRTNTGELFF
TRBV5-6,TRBJ2-2,NA,NA,TGTGCCAGTGGGGGCTTGACCGGGGAGCTGTTTTTT,CASGGLTGELFF
TRBV6-1,TRBJ2-2,NA,TRBD2,TGTGCCAGCAGTGGAGAAGCGGGGGGGTATTCCGGGGAGCTGTTTTTT,CASSGEAGGYSGELFF
TRBV6-1,TRBJ1-2,once,NA,TGTGCCAGCAGTGGCAGGGCAGCTAACTATGGCTACACCTTC,CASSGRAANYGYTF
TRBV7-6,TRBJ2-3,NA,NA,TGTGCCAGCAGCCTAGTCCAAACAACAGATACGCAGTATTTT,CASSLVQTTDTQYF
TRBV6-6,TRBJ1-5,NA,TRBD1,TGTGCCAGCAGAGAAGGGACAGGGGCTCGCCAGCCCCAGCATTTT,CASREGTGARQPQHF
TRBV5-1,TRBJ2-7,NA,TRBD1,TGCGCCAGCAGAAGGGAGCAGGGGGCTGGCTCCTACGAGCAGTACTTC,CASRREQGAGSYEQYF
TRBV4-1,TRBJ2-7,few,NA,TGCGCCAGCAGCGCCCCCGGGACAACCACCGGGCAGTACTTC,CASSAPGTTTGQYF
TRBV6-5,TRBJ2-7,NA,NA,TGTGCCAGCAAAATTAGACAGTTGGGATTCTACGAGCAGTACTTC,CASKIRQLGFYEQYF
TRBV28,TRBJ1-6,NA,NA,TGTGCCAGCAGCGACGCGCGGAGGATTGGCTATAATTCACCCCTCCACTTT,CASSDARRIGYNSPLHF
TRBV11-2,TRBJ2-1,NA,NA,TGTGCCAGCAGCCTTGCGGATGCTGAGCAGTTCTTC,CASSLADAEQFF
TRBV7-6,TRBJ2-1,NA,TRBD1,TGTGCCAGCAGCTCGCAGGGGGCATCCTACAATGAGCAGTTCTTC,CASSSQGASYNEQFF
TRBV5-1,TRBJ2-5,NA,NA,TGCGCCAGCAGCTTGGAGGGGGGGGTCGGAGAGACCCAGTACTTC,CASSLEGGVGETQYF
TRBV14,TRBJ1-1,NA,TRBD1,TGTGCCAGCAGCCTTGTAACAGGGGCTGGGACTGAAGCTTTCTTT,CASSLVTGAGTEAFF
TRBV4-3,TRBJ1-3,NA,NA,TGCGCCAGCAGCTTCAGCGGGGGGTCAGGAGGAAACACCATATATTTT,CASSFSGGSGGNTIYF
TRBV7-3,TRBJ1-6,NA,NA,TGTGCCAGCAGCCCTAAAGGGGGAGAGACACCCCTCCACTTT,CASSPKGGETPLHF
TRBV5-1,TRBJ2-1,NA,NA,TGCGCCAGCAGCTTGGGTTCGGGGGGCAGCTACAATGAGCAGTTCTTC,CASSLGSGGSYNEQFF
TRBV19,TRBJ2-2,NA,TRBD1,TGTGCCAGTAGTACCTCGGGGGGGACAGGGGTCGGGGAGCTGTTTTTT,CASSTSGGTGVGELFF
TRBV7-7,TRBJ2-5,NA,NA,TGTGCTAGCAGCTTGACCGGCGGGGCTGAGTACCAAGAGACCCAGTACTTC,CASSLTGGAEYQETQYF
TRBV7-9,TRBJ1-2,NA,NA,TGTGCCAGCAGCTTAGCGCGGGGGGCCAATGGCTACACCTTC,CASSLARGANGYTF
TRBV9,TRBJ1-5,NA,NA,TGTGCCAGCAGTCAAGGAGGGGACGCGGAGCCCCAGCATTTT,CASSQGGDAEPQHF
TRBV11-2,TRBJ2-1,NA,TRBD2,TGTGCCAGCAGCTACGGAGCGGGGGGGTACAATGAGCAGTTCTTC,CASSYGAGGYNEQFF
TRBV7-2,TRBJ2-7,NA,NA,TGTGCCAGCAGCGATGGGCCTGGCTCCTACGAGCAGTACTTC,CASSDGPGSYEQYF
TRBV19,TRBJ1-6,once,NA,TGTGCCAGTAGAGCATTAAATTCACCCCTCCACTTT,CASRALNSPLHF
TRBV9,TRBJ2-7,once,TRBD1,TGTGCCAGCAGCGTAGGAGGGACAGGGGGACTCTACGAGCAGTACTTC,CASSVGGTGGLYEQYF
TRBV19,TRBJ1-1,NA,NA,TGTGCCAGTATTAACAGGGAGAACACTGAAGCTTTCTTT,CASINRENTEAFF
TRBV5-6,TRBJ2-7,NA,TRBD2,TGTGCCAGCAGCTTGGCCACCCCCGGGGGGTACTCCTACGAGCAGTACTTC,CASSLATPGGYSYEQYF
TRBV4-3,TRBJ1-1,NA,NA,TGCGCCAGCAGCCAAGATTTTAAAATGAACACTGAAGCTTTCTTT,CASSQDFKMNTEAFF
TRBV28,TRBJ1-1,NA,TRBD1,TGTGCCAGCAGTCCGTGGACAGGGGAGGCTTTCTTT,CASSPWTGEAFF
TRBV2,TRBJ1-6,NA,NA,TGTGCCAGCAGTTCAGACTGGAAGGTAGATTCACCCCTCCACTTT,CASSSDWKVDSPLHF
TRBV15,TRBJ2-7,few,NA,TGTGCCACCAGCAGAGATTTTAACGTTGTCCGGGCCTACGAGCAGTACTTC,CATSRDFNVVRAYEQYF
TRBV7-9,TRBJ1-3,NA,NA,TGTGCCAGCAGCTTCCCGCGCGGGGGCTCTGGAAACACCATATATTTT,CASSFPRGGSGNTIYF
TRBV19,TRBJ2-7,NA,NA,TGTGCCAGTAGTATAGTGGTAAGACAGGGAGGCCGCGAGCAGTACTTC,CASSIVVRQGGREQYF
TRBV5-6,TRBJ1-2,NA,TRBD1,TGTGCCAGCAGCCCGGACAGGGCCTATGGCTACACCTTC,CASSPDRAYGYTF